The 32 T cell receptor beta chains below all came from one sample that was sequenced in a study of molecular identifiers for immune sequencing clone quantification. TCRdb processed the PCR reads anew with MiXCR; each CDR3 protein has one entry. Counted here are some 580,000 distinct CDR3 sequences, around 25% occurring once; the ten biggest clones make up 0.78%. The specimen was naive CD8+ T cells from blood, with Jurkat cell RNA spiked in. This sample's subset: FACS-sorted CD8+CD4-CCR7+CD45RA+ naive T cells. The source of these receptors is a human donor in good health. Some libraries in this study had Jurkat cell RNA spiked in.

The gene calls are TRBV4-3 and TRBJ1-1; 7 bases are a match to TRBD1. The V gene's germline CDR1 is LGHNA and CDR2 YSLEER. The CDR3 extends over 13 amino acids. J gave up 4 bases and V 7 bases, and 6 bases lay outside the gene matches. CDR3: CASTRGLGTEAFF. DNA of the CDR3: TGCGCCAGCACGAGGGGGCTAGGCACTGAAGCTTTCTTT.

There are a few counts of this clonotype. Given a much more abundant clone one base away, this may be a read error. This rearrangement joins TRBV29-1 to TRBJ1-1, with a possible D match to TRBD1 (6 bases). Germline V CDR1 and CDR2: SQVTM, ANQGSEA. Trimming cost V 5 bases and J 3 bases, with 16 bases left between them. The CDR3 loop spans 14 amino acids. The CDR3: CSVYTGRGDTEAFF. The DNA of the CDR3 is TGCAGCGTTTATACAGGGAGAGGGGACACTGAAGCTTTCTTT. Looking up the rest from reference TRBV29-1 and TRBJ1-1 gives the full variable domain: SAVISQKPSRDICQRGTSLTIQCQVDSQVTMMFWYRQQPGQSLTLIATANQGSEATYESGFVIDKFPISRPNLTFSTLTVSNMSPEDSSIYLCSVYTGRGDTEAFFGQGTRLTVV.

This clonotype has at least ten counts. The J gene is TRBJ2-5, the V gene TRBV30, with D tentatively TRBD1 or TRBD2 (5 bases each). The CDR3 runs 13 residues. From germline, CDR1 is GTSNPN and CDR2 SVGIG (reference sequence). Trimming cost V 2 bases and J 2 bases, with 9 bases left between them. CDR3 sequence: CAWSSEGQETQYF. The DNA for the CDR3 is TGTGCCTGGAGTTCCGAGGGGCAAGAGACCCAGTACTTC.

Comments on this clonotype: A single base separates this from a much larger clone, so it may be a read error. The chain carries TRBV28 and TRBJ1-6, with D uncertain. The CDR3 totals 14 residues. Germline CDR1 MDHEN, CDR2 SYDVKM. CDR3 nucleotides: TGTGTCAGCAGTGGGGAGGCGTATAATTCACCCCTCCACTTT. Protein sequence: CVSSGEAYNSPLHF.

This clonotype has at least ten counts. In DNA form, the CDR3 reads TGTGCCAGCAGCGGGGGGCCGTACACAGATACGCAGTATTTT. This encodes CASSGGPYTDTQYF. This chain connects TRBV6-5 to TRBJ2-3; a possible D gene is TRBD2 (7 bases). CDR3 length equals 14 residues. Trimming removed 6 bases from V and 2 bases from J, with 12 bases in between. CDR1 and CDR2 from the germline V gene are MNHEY and SVGAGI.

This clonotype showed up just a few times. The V call is TRBV7-9, the J call TRBJ2-7; D is perhaps TRBD1 or TRBD2 (5 bases each). CDR3 length: 15 residues. Germline V gene lookup returns CDR1 SEHNR and CDR2 FQNEAQ (reference sequence). V lost 3 bases and J 7 bases, leaving 19 bases between the germline ends. The CDR3 DNA reads TGTGCCAGCAGCTTCTCGGGGACGTCTAGGGGAGAGCAGTACTTC. Residues: CASSFSGTSRGEQYF.

This clonotype was seen many times. CDR3 residues: CASSQQGDGYEQYF. As DNA, the CDR3 is TGTGCCAGCAGCCAACAGGGGGACGGCTACGAGCAGTACTTC. The chain couples TRBV27 to TRBJ2-7; TRBD1 matches at 8 bases. Germline-derived CDR1 and CDR2 are MNHEY and SMNVEV (reference sequence). Germline trimming cut 6 bases from V and 3 bases from J; bases unmatched to any gene: 7. CDR3 size: 14 residues.

As regards this clonotype: The junction departs from the called germline gene at one end, perhaps through a read error. The V gene is TRBV20-1, the J gene TRBJ1-1; tentative D call: TRBD1 (5 bases). The CDR3 consists of 12 residues. CDR1 is DFQATT, CDR2 SNEGSKA, per germline (reference sequence). For the CDR3, the DNA is TGCAGTGCTGGAGAAGACAGCCCTGAAGCTTTCTTT. It specifies CSAGEDSPEAFF.

This sequence joins TRBV19 and TRBJ2-2; TRBD2 matches at 8 bases. After removal of 5 bases from V and 7 bases from J, the junction contained 9 bases not matched to a gene. CDR1 LNHDA and CDR2 SQIVND come from the germline V gene (reference sequence). The CDR3 totals 15 residues. The CDR3, as DNA: TGTGCCAGTAGTTCTCGCGGGGGGTCCGTCGGGGAGCTGTTTTTT. It encodes CASSSRGGSVGELFF.

Concerning this clonotype itself: A much larger clone is a single base away; this may be a read error. CDR3 loop: CSVEVYREGMNIEAFF. CDR3 in DNA: TGCAGCGTTGAGGTCTACAGGGAGGGAATGAACATTGAAGCTTTCTTT. V gene TRBV29-1 combines with J gene TRBJ1-1, with D possibly being TRBD1 (6 bases). CDR1 SQVTM and CDR2 ANQGSEA come from the germline V gene. The length of the CDR3 is 16 residues. The full variable domain, with the rest looked up from reference TRBV29-1 and TRBJ1-1, is SAVISQKPSRDICQRGTSLTIQCQVDSQVTMMFWYRQQPGQSLTLIATANQGSEATYESGFVIDKFPISRPNLTFSTLTVSNMSPEDSSIYLCSVEVYREGMNIEAFFGQGTRLTVV.

This clonotype was counted many times. The chain has TRBV12-3 or TRBV12-4 and TRBJ1-5; perhaps TRBD1 as D (5 bases). The V gene lost 6 bases and the J gene lost 5 bases, with 17 bases spanning the gap. The CDR3 has 15 residues. In nucleotides, the CDR3 is TGTGCCAGCAGCTTCGTTGGGACTCTGGATCAGCCCCAGCATTTT. This sequence encodes CASSFVGTLDQPQHF.

This clonotype was counted only a few times. The chain links TRBV28 to TRBJ2-3; D possibly corresponds to TRBD2 (7 bases). The V end was cut by 6 bases, the J end by 2 bases, with 27 bases between. The CDR3 runs 19 residues. Germline CDR1 and CDR2: MDHEN and SYDVKM. The CDR3 nucleotides are TGTGCCAGCAGCAATCTGGGGGGAGGGCAGGACAGATTCACAGATACGCAGTATTTT. Its translation is CASSNLGGGQDRFTDTQYF.

V and J are TRBV30 and TRBJ1-3, with a weak D call TRBD1 (6 bases). V lost 5 bases and J 0 bases, leaving 14 bases between the germline ends. The CDR3 consists of 15 residues. The germline V gene has CDR1 GTSNPN and CDR2 SVGIG (reference sequence). CDR3 loop: CAWQTGTSSGNTIYF. For the CDR3, the DNA is TGTGCCTGGCAGACCGGGACAAGCTCTGGAAACACCATATATTTT. Full variable domain (remainder filled in from reference TRBV30 and TRBJ1-3): SQTIHQWPATLVQPVGSPLSLECTVEGTSNPNLYWYRQAAGRGLQLLFYSVGIGQISSEVPQNLSASRPQDRQFILSSKKLLLSDSGFYLCAWQTGTSSGNTIYFGEGSWLTVV.

This clonotype was counted between two and nine times. V gene TRBV9 combines with J gene TRBJ2-7; TRBD2 matches 9 bases. This CDR3 region has 14 residues. J lost 3 bases, V lost 3 bases, and 4 bases had no gene match. CDR1 is SGDLS, CDR2 YYNGEE, per germline. Here the CDR3 reads CASSGGTSFYEQYF. The CDR3 nucleotides are TGTGCCAGCAGCGGCGGGACTAGCTTCTACGAGCAGTACTTC.

This clonotype was counted ten times or more. This CDR3 reads CASSTETVENTEAFF. CDR3 in DNA: TGTGCCAGCAGCACCGAGACGGTCGAAAACACTGAAGCTTTCTTT. The chain links TRBV7-9 to TRBJ1-1; no definite D call. The CDR3 has 15 amino acids. V shed 5 bases and J shed 2 bases, with 15 bases lying between them. Per germline, CDR1 SEHNR and CDR2 FQNEAQ (reference sequence).

The chain has TRBV7-2 and TRBJ1-5; D not resolved. Trimming removed 5 bases at V and 2 bases at J, with 16 bases between. Looked up from germline, CDR1 is SGHTA and CDR2 is FQGNSA. This CDR3 is built from 16 residues. The CDR3 here is CASSVVSGEGNQPQHF. The CDR3 nucleotides read TGTGCCAGCAGCGTAGTCAGTGGGGAGGGCAATCAGCCCCAGCATTTT.

This clonotype was counted many times. The gene calls are TRBV5-5 and TRBJ2-7, with 7 bases that match TRBD1. The ends lost 3 bases at V and 1 base at J; junction bases unmatched: 4. The germline V gene encodes CDR1 SGHKS and CDR2 YYEKEE (reference sequence). This CDR3 has 14 amino acids. The DNA for the CDR3 is TGTGCCAGCAGCTGGGACAGTGGGTCCTACGAGCAGTACTTC. The encoded protein is CASSWDSGSYEQYF.

This clonotype appeared many times. The CDR3 here is CASSLGTGGFNEQFF. CDR3 DNA sequence: TGTGCCAGCAGTTTAGGGACAGGGGGTTTCAATGAGCAGTTCTTC. The gene calls are TRBV28 and TRBJ2-1; 11 bases match TRBD1. This CDR3 is 15 amino acids long. CDR1 MDHEN and CDR2 SYDVKM come from the germline V gene. J lost 6 bases, V lost 2 bases, and 3 bases had no gene match.

This clonotype was counted between two and nine times. This chain uses TRBV12-5 with TRBJ2-5; perhaps TRBD1 as D (5 bases). The germline V gene encodes CDR1 LGHNT and CDR2 FRNRAP. There are 15 residues in the CDR3. Trimming removed 0 bases from V and 5 bases from J, with 13 bases in between. The CDR3 DNA sequence: TGTGCTAGTGGTTTGGTACCGTGGACAAAGGAGACCCAGTACTTC. Translating it yields CASGLVPWTKETQYF. The full variable domain, in which reference TRBV12-5 and TRBJ2-5 provide the parts outside the CDR3, is DARVTQTPRHKVTEMGQEVTMRCQPILGHNTVFWYRQTMMQGLELLAYFRNRAPLDDSGMPKDRFSAEMPDATLATLKIQPSEPRDSAVYFCASGLVPWTKETQYFGPGTRLLVL.

The chain links TRBV12-3 or TRBV12-4 to TRBJ2-5, with no clear D. The V and J ends lost 1 base and 5 bases respectively, with 11 bases between them. This CDR3 is 14 amino acids long. The CDR3 loop reads CASSLVQAAETQYF. DNA of the CDR3: TGTGCCAGCAGTTTAGTCCAGGCCGCCGAGACCCAGTACTTC.

This clonotype turned up a few times. The V call is TRBV4-3, the J call TRBJ1-1; perhaps TRBD1 as D (5 bases). The CDR3 runs to 15 residues. Germline CDR1 reads LGHNA; CDR2 reads YSLEER. Deletions cut 0 bases from V and 0 bases from J, with 8 bases between. CDR3 sequence reads: CASSQDNRMNTEAFF. The CDR3 DNA reads as TGCGCCAGCAGCCAAGATAACAGGATGAACACTGAAGCTTTCTTT.

This clonotype has ten or more counts. The rearrangement joins TRBV6-5 to TRBJ2-7; 13 bases agree with TRBD2. With 2 bases clipped from V and 4 bases from J, the junction kept 2 bases outside the gene matches. The CDR3 sequence is 15 residues long. The germline gives CDR1 MNHEY, CDR2 SVGAGI. The CDR3, as DNA: TGTGCCAGCAGTTACACGGGACTAGCGGGATACGAGCAGTACTTC. It codes for CASSYTGLAGYEQYF.

J is TRBJ1-2 and V is TRBV30; TRBD1 matches at 8 bases. CDR3 length: 15 residues. V lost 4 bases and J lost 4; bases outside the gene matches: 11. Germline CDR1 reads GTSNPN; CDR2 reads SVGIG (reference sequence). The CDR3 coding sequence is TGTGCCTGGACCCCGCCGGGACAGGCAATCTATGGCTACACCTTC. Amino acid sequence: CAWTPPGQAIYGYTF.

This clonotype was seen at least ten times. The chain employs TRBV24-1 and TRBJ2-3; no reliable D call. With 2 bases removed from V and 6 bases from J, the gap between germline ends came to 5 bases. Germline CDR1 reads KGHDR; CDR2 reads SFDVKD. CDR3 length equals 12 residues. CDR3 region: CATSDSWDTQYF. In nucleotides, the CDR3 is TGTGCCACCAGTGATTCGTGGGATACGCAGTATTTT.

The rearrangement links TRBV7-6 to TRBJ2-3; D gene uncertain. Germline V gene data show CDR1 as SGHVS and CDR2 as FNYEAQ. V lost 8 bases to trimming and J lost 3 bases, with 18 bases between them. The CDR3 is made up of 15 amino acids. CDR3 region: CASGLSPRPTDTQYF. For the CDR3, the DNA is TGTGCCAGCGGCCTCAGCCCTCGTCCGACAGATACGCAGTATTTT. Together with reference TRBV7-6 and TRBJ2-3, the CDR3 gives the full variable domain: GAGVSQSPRYKVTKRGQDVALRCDPISGHVSLYWYRQALGQGPEFLTYFNYEAQQDKSGLPNDRFSAERPEGSISTLTIQRTEQRDSAMYRCASGLSPRPTDTQYFGPGTRLTVL.

V is TRBV24-1 and J is TRBJ2-7; possibly TRBD1 for D (6 bases). CDR1 KGHDR and CDR2 SFDVKD come from the germline V gene. The germline V and J ends were trimmed by 4 bases and 3 bases, with 12 bases remaining between them. This CDR3 region has 14 residues. As DNA, the CDR3 is TGTGCCACCAGTGAGTCGGGACACTACTACGAGCAGTACTTC. It encodes CATSESGHYYEQYF.

The V gene is TRBV7-9, the J gene TRBJ2-3, with 7 bases lining up with TRBD2. CDR1 is SEHNR and CDR2 is FQNEAQ in the germline V gene (reference sequence). With V trimmed by 2 bases and J by 1 base, 3 bases remained unmatched. The CDR3 spans 15 residues. CDR3 region: CASSLNRGGTDTQYF. The CDR3 coding sequence is TGTGCCAGCAGCTTAAACCGGGGGGGCACAGATACGCAGTATTTT.

This clonotype was observed a few times. The J gene is TRBJ2-1, the V gene TRBV7-6; D gene ambiguous. Per the germline V gene, CDR1 is SGHVS and CDR2 is FNYEAQ. Trimming removed 3 bases from V and 7 bases from J, with 7 bases in between. This CDR3 contains 12 residues. The CDR3 nucleotides are TGTGCCAGCAGCTTTGTAGTAAATGAGCAGTTCTTC. Translation: CASSFVVNEQFF. The whole variable domain, remainder taken from reference TRBV7-6 and TRBJ2-1, is GAGVSQSPRYKVTKRGQDVALRCDPISGHVSLYWYRQALGQGPEFLTYFNYEAQQDKSGLPNDRFSAERPEGSISTLTIQRTEQRDSAMYRCASSFVVNEQFFGPGTRLTVL.

This clonotype was seen many times. V is TRBV5-1 and J is TRBJ2-7; D call uncertain. The V gene's germline CDR1 is SGHRS and CDR2 YFSETQ. This CDR3 is 16 amino acids long. Trimming left V 2 bases short and J 2 bases short, with 17 bases between. The CDR3 reads CASSFRSRGVPYEQYF. Written as DNA, the CDR3 is TGCGCCAGCAGCTTCCGGTCCAGAGGTGTCCCCTACGAGCAGTACTTC.

The chain joins TRBV2 to TRBJ1-5; D not certain. The CDR3 has 14 residues. The germline CDR1 and CDR2 sequences are SNHLY and FYNNEI. V dropped 6 bases and J dropped 3 bases, with 12 bases sitting between them. CDR3 residues: CASSVAGYNQPQHF. CDR3 coding DNA: TGTGCCAGCAGCGTTGCGGGCTACAATCAGCCCCAGCATTTT.

Of note for this clonotype: A read error may be the cause here, since a much bigger clone is one base away. This is likely a read error, given that the CDR3 carries no conserved phenylalanine or tryptophan at its end. The rearrangement uses TRBV20-1 and TRBJ2-7; 9 bases are shared with TRBD1. This CDR3 contains 13 residues. J was trimmed by 0 bases and V by 6 bases; bases with no gene match: 3. CDR1 and CDR2 from the germline V gene are DFQATT and SNEGSKA (reference sequence). CDR3 nucleotides: TGCAGTGCCGGGGACAGGGACTCCTACGAGCAGTACATC. It codes for CSAGDRDSYEQYI.

This clonotype was found many times. V usage is TRBV5-1 and J usage is TRBJ2-7; D remains ambiguous. Germline CDR1 SGHRS, CDR2 YFSETQ. The CDR3 runs 13 residues. V lost 3 bases and J lost 0, with 7 bases in between. The CDR3 region is CASSSENSYEQYF. In DNA, the CDR3 is TGCGCCAGCAGCTCCGAGAACTCCTACGAGCAGTACTTC.